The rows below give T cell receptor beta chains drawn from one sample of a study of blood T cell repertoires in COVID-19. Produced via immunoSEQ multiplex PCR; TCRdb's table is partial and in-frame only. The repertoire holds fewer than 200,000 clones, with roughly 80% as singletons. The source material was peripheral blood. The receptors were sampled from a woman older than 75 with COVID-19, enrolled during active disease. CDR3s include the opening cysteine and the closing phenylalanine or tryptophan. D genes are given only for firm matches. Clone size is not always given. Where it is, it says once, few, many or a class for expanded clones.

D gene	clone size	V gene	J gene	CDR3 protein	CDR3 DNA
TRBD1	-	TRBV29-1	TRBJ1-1	CSVGSRDRVSTEAFF	TGCAGCGTTGGTTCTCGGGACAGGGTATCCACTGAAGCTTTCTTT
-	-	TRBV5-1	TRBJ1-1	CASNIAFF	TGCGCCAGCAATATAGCTTTCTTT
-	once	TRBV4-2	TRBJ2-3	CASSPPPGTHTDTQYF	TGTGCCAGCAGCCCCCCCCCGGGAACCCACACAGATACGCAGTATTTT
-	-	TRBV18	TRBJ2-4	CASSSAGARAKNIQYF	TGTGCCAGCTCATCGGCGGGGGCGCGGGCCAAAAACATTCAGTACTTC
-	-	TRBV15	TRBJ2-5	CATSRPQGETQYF	TGTGCCACCAGCAGACCGCAGGGGGAGACCCAGTACTTC
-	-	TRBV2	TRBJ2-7	CASSEGQGLLAVSYEQYF	TGTGCCAGCAGTGAGGGACAGGGCCTACTAGCGGTCTCCTACGAGCAGTACTTC
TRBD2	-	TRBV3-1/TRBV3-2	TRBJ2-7	CASSPQRAGGQYF	TGTGCCAGCAGCCCCCAGCGGGCGGGGGGGCAGTACTTC
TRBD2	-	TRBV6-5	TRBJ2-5	CASIGLAGKAQYF	TGTGCCAGCATAGGGCTAGCGGGGAAGGCCCAGTACTTC
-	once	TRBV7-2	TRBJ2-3	CASSLGAEIATDTQYF	TGTGCCAGCAGCTTAGGAGCGGAGATCGCCACAGATACGCAGTATTTT
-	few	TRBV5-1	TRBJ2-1	CASSPTGSGEQFF	TGCGCCAGCAGTCCTACTGGCTCGGGTGAGCAGTTCTTC
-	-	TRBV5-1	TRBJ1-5	CASSLGDTNQPQHF	TGCGCCAGCAGCTTGGGGGACACGAATCAGCCCCAGCATTTT
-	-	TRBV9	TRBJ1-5	CASSVSGYGQPQHF	TGTGCCAGCAGCGTAAGCGGTTACGGTCAGCCCCAGCATTTT
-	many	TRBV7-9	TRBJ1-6	CASSLGRENSPLHF	TGTGCCAGCAGCTTAGGACGGGAAAATTCACCCCTCCACTTT
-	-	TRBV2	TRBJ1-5	CASREPGDNQPQHF	TGTGCCAGCAGAGAACCGGGGGACAATCAGCCCCAGCATTTT
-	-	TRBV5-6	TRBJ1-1	CASSARQTPRTEAFF	TGTGCCAGCAGCGCCCGACAGACCCCGAGGACTGAAGCTTTCTTT
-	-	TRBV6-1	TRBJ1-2	CASSEEPLQGELYGYTF	TGTGCCAGCAGTGAAGAACCTCTGCAGGGCGAACTCTATGGCTACACCTTC
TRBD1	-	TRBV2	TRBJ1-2	CASSLGQGPTGDGYTF	TGTGCCAGCAGTCTTGGACAGGGCCCAACGGGTGATGGCTACACCTTC
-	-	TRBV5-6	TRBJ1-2	CASSLGGQGGYTF	TGTGCCAGCAGCCTAGGGGGACAAGGGGGCTACACCTTC
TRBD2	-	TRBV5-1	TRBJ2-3	CASSLNEAGGPSTDTQYF	TGCGCCAGCAGCCTCAATGAAGCGGGAGGACCGAGCACAGATACGCAGTATTTT
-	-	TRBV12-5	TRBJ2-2	CASGLVPSTVAGELFF	TGTGCTAGTGGTTTGGTACCGTCGACAGTTGCCGGGGAGCTGTTTTTT
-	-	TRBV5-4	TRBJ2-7	CASSNPPGSPPYEQYF	TGTGCCAGCAGCAACCCGCCGGGAAGCCCCCCCTACGAGCAGTACTTC
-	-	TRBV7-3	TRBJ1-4	CASSLTGGAEKLFF	TGTGCCAGCAGCTTAACCGGGGGTGCTGAAAAACTGTTTTTT
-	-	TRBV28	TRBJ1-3	CASRAGPGNTIYF	TGTGCCAGCAGAGCAGGGCCTGGAAACACCATATATTTT
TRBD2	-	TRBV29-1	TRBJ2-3	CSVVGGGAGDTQYF	TGCAGCGTTGTCGGCGGGGGGGCCGGCGATACGCAGTATTTT
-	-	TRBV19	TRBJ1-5	CASSSPPGGSNQPQHF	TGTGCCAGTAGTTCTCCACCCGGGGGGAGCAATCAGCCCCAGCATTTT
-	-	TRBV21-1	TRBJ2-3	CASSGGGHDTQYF	TGTGCCAGCAGCGGCGGGGGGCATGATACGCAGTATTTT
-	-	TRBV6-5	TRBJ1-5	CASSPGQTPVWPQHF	TGTGCCAGCAGTCCCGGACAGACCCCTGTGTGGCCCCAGCATTTT
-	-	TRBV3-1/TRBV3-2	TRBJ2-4	CASTFGLDSKNIQYF	TGTGCCAGCACCTTCGGTTTAGACAGCAAAAACATTCAGTACTTC
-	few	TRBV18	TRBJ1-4	CASSLKQGEKLFF	TGTGCCAGCTCCCTAAAGCAGGGAGAAAAACTGTTTTTT
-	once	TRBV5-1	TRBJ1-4	CASSPETRTANEKLFF	TGCGCCAGCAGCCCCGAGACCCGGACAGCGAATGAAAAACTGTTTTTT
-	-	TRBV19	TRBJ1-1	CASSMVPRLLGPEAFF	TGTGCCAGTAGTATGGTCCCTCGGTTATTGGGGCCTGAAGCTTTCTTT
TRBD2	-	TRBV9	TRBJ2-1	CASSVGGGAENEQFF	TGTGCCAGCAGCGTAGGCGGGGGGGCGGAGAATGAGCAGTTCTTC
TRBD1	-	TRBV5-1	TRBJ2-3	CASSPGQGSADTQYF	TGCGCCAGCAGCCCGGGACAGGGCAGTGCAGATACGCAGTATTTT
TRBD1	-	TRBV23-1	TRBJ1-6	CASSRDRLFSYNSPLHF	TGCGCCAGCAGTCGGGACAGGCTTTTTTCCTATAATTCACCCCTCCACTTT
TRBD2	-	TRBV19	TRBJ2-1	CASSIGGSVYNEQFF	TGTGCCAGTAGTATAGGCGGGAGTGTTTACAATGAGCAGTTCTTC
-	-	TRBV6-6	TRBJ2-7	CASSPGSEQYF	TGTGCCAGCAGCCCCGGGTCAGAGCAGTACTTC
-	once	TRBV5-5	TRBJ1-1	CASSLGGTETEAFF	TGTGCCAGCAGCTTGGGGGGGACTGAAACTGAAGCTTTCTTT
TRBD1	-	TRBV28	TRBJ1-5	CASSGQGVLQPQHF	TGTGCCAGCAGTGGACAGGGGGTTTTGCAGCCCCAGCATTTT
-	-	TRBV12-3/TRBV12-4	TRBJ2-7	CASSLAGSYEQYF	TGTGCCAGCAGTTTAGCGGGGAGCTACGAGCAGTACTTC
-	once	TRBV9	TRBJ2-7	CASGLADEQYF	TGTGCCAGCGGCCTTGCAGACGAGCAGTACTTC
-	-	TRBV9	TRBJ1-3	CASSVDQGLRNTIYF	TGTGCCAGCAGCGTAGATCAGGGGCTTCGGAACACCATATATTTT
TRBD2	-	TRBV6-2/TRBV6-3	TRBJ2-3	CASSRPSGGSTDTQYF	TGTGCCAGCAGTCGGCCCAGCGGGGGTAGCACAGATACGCAGTATTTT
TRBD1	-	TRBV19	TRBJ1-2	CASSLHPRGLEGYTF	TGTGCCAGTAGTCTACACCCGAGGGGGCTGGAGGGCTACACCTTC
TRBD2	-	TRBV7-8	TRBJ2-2	CASSVTPTSAGDLTGELFF	TGTGCCAGCAGCGTAACCCCCACTAGCGCCGGAGACCTCACCGGGGAGCTGTTTTTT
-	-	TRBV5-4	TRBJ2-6	CASSPDGSGANVLTF	TGTGCCAGCAGTCCCGACGGGTCCGGGGCCAACGTCCTGACTTTC
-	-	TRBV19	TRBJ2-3	CASPGNYTDTQYF	TGTGCCAGTCCCGGCAACTACACAGATACGCAGTATTTT
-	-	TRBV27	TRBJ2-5	CASKPDSNSGRETQYF	TGTGCCAGCAAGCCAGATTCCAACTCAGGTCGCGAGACCCAGTACTTC
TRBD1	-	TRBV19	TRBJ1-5	CASRGQGNQPQHF	TGTGCCAGTAGGGGACAGGGGAATCAGCCCCAGCATTTT
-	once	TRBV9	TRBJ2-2	CASSVRGASNTGELFF	TGTGCCAGCAGCGTACGGGGAGCCTCGAACACCGGGGAGCTGTTTTTT
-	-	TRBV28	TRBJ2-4	CASSLPQGVQYF	TGTGCCAGCAGTTTACCCCAGGGCGTTCAGTACTTC
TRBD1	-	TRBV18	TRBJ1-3	CASSPGTASGNTIYF	TGTGCCAGCTCACCGGGGACAGCCTCTGGAAACACCATATATTTT
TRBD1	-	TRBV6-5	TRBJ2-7	CASSLRQGGYEQYF	TGTGCCAGCAGTTTGAGACAGGGCGGGTACGAGCAGTACTTC
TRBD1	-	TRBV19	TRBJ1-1	CASIRTGMNTEAFF	TGTGCCAGTATCCGGACAGGGATGAACACTGAAGCTTTCTTT
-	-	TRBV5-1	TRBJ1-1	CASSFGGTTNTEAFF	TGCGCCAGCAGCTTCGGGGGGACAACCAACACTGAAGCTTTCTTT
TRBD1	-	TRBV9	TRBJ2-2	CASSEGTGRSGELFF	TGTGCCAGCAGCGAGGGGACAGGGCGGTCCGGGGAGCTGTTTTTT
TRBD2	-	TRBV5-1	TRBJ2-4	CASSLAPLAGGGEDIQYF	TGCGCCAGCAGCTTGGCCCCTCTAGCGGGAGGGGGCGAGGACATTCAGTACTTC
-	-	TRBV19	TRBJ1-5	CASSNGQLNQPQHF	TGTGCCAGTAGTAACGGACAGCTCAATCAGCCCCAGCATTTT